This TCR beta chain was profiled in a study of cytomegalovirus exposure and HLA in healthy donors. In germline, CDR1 is MDHEN, CDR2 SYDVKM. Trimming left V 3 bases short and J 3 bases short, with 12 bases between. The CDR3 runs to 14 residues. Primers: 60 Vbeta forward and 13 Jbeta reverse. Data came from immunoSEQ multiplex PCR; TCRdb stores just in-frame clones and leaves some out. The sample lists 200,000 to 300,000 clones, roughly 86% occurring once. V usage is TRBV28 and J usage is TRBJ2-7, with D perhaps TRBD1 (5 bases). The sequence was collected from a woman in her forties in good health and CMV-seropositive. Sequenced input: PBMCs. The CDR3 nucleotides read TGTGCCAGCAGTTTTACGGACACCCTCTACGAGCAGTACTTC. Its translation: CASSFTDTLYEQYF.